The rows below give T cell receptor beta chains drawn from one sample of a study of patients and donors after allogeneic stem cell transplantation. TCRdb passed the RT-PCR reads through MiXCR, listing each CDR3 protein once. The sample has 920,000 or so distinct CDR3 sequences, 15% to 20% seen once. Sequencing was performed on blood, either unsorted or a sorted T cell fraction (not recorded which). Receptor source: a human donor who was either an allogeneic HSCT recipient or a stem cell or donor lymphocyte infusion donor (not recorded which). It is not recorded whose cells these are; they may come from a transplant donor. Each CDR3 is given with its conserved first and last residue. D genes are given only for firm matches. The size field is filled for only some rows; it gives once, few, many or a size class.

CDR3aa | CDR3nt | j_gene | abundance | v_gene | d_gene
CASSLGQRIQETQYF | TGTGCTAGCAGCTTAGGTCAGCGAATCCAAGAGACCCAGTACTTC | TRBJ2-5 | NA | TRBV7-7 | NA
CASSQGVDSATDTQYF | TGCGCCAGCAGCCAAGGAGTTGATAGCGCTACAGATACGCAGTATTTT | TRBJ2-3 | NA | TRBV4-1 | NA
CASRTQGASTDTQYF | TGCGCCAGCAGAACACAGGGGGCTAGCACAGATACGCAGTATTTT | TRBJ2-3 | NA | TRBV5-1 | TRBD1
CASSLTRQGRETQYF | TGTGCCAGCAGCTTAACACGGCAGGGGCGGGAGACCCAGTACTTC | TRBJ2-5 | NA | TRBV7-9 | NA
CASSLARTFYGYTF | TGTGCCAGCAGTTTAGCGCGGACATTCTATGGCTACACCTTC | TRBJ1-2 | many | TRBV12-3/TRBV12-4 | NA
CASKTQGSNEQFF | TGTGCCAGCAAAACCCAGGGGTCCAATGAGCAGTTCTTC | TRBJ2-1 | NA | TRBV6-2/TRBV6-3 | NA
CSVRGGQGQPQHF | TGCAGCGTCCGAGGCGGACAGGGGCAGCCCCAGCATTTT | TRBJ1-5 | NA | TRBV29-1 | TRBD1
CASSTSLWRRLNTEAFF | TGTGCCAGTAGTACCTCACTCTGGCGGAGATTGAACACTGAAGCTTTCTTT | TRBJ1-1 | NA | TRBV19 | NA
CASSQDVRTGRKYTDTQYF | TGTGCCAGCAGCCAAGATGTCAGGACAGGTCGGAAATACACAGATACGCAGTATTTT | TRBJ2-3 | NA | TRBV4-2 | TRBD1
CSVVLSLNTEAFF | TGCAGCGTTGTTCTCAGCTTAAACACTGAAGCTTTCTTT | TRBJ1-1 | many | TRBV29-1 | NA
CASSQVIATRTDTQYF | TGCGCCAGCAGCCAGGTGATAGCGACTAGAACAGATACGCAGTATTTT | TRBJ2-3 | NA | TRBV4-1 | NA
CASSLEETAGGTDTQYF | TGTGCCAGCAGCTTAGAAGAGACGGCGGGAGGAACAGATACGCAGTATTTT | TRBJ2-3 | few | TRBV7-2 | TRBD2
CASSPGTGGNMNTEAFF | TGCGCCAGCAGCCCAGGGACAGGGGGAAATATGAACACTGAAGCTTTCTTT | TRBJ1-1 | many | TRBV5-1 | TRBD1
CASSRLQGLASTDTQYF | TGTGCCAGCAGCCGGCTACAGGGTCTGGCAAGCACAGATACGCAGTATTTT | TRBJ2-3 | NA | TRBV7-9 | NA
CASQSDRGNQPQHF | TGTGCCAGCCAAAGCGACAGAGGCAATCAGCCCCAGCATTTT | TRBJ1-5 | NA | TRBV6-1 | NA
CASSSNRAPGTEAFF | TGTGCCAGCAGTAGTAACCGGGCCCCAGGCACTGAAGCTTTCTTT | TRBJ1-1 | NA | TRBV2 | NA
CASSSRRGPADTQYF | TGTGCCAGCAGCTCCCGGAGGGGCCCCGCAGATACGCAGTATTTT | TRBJ2-3 | few | TRBV9 | NA
CARTQPEYEQYF | TGTGCCAGGACACAACCAGAGTACGAGCAGTACTTC | TRBJ2-7 | NA | TRBV6-7 | NA
CAWSVEVPNNEQFF | TGTGCCTGGAGTGTAGAGGTGCCAAACAATGAGCAGTTCTTC | TRBJ2-1 | NA | TRBV30 | NA
CASSFDRGRSPLHF | TGTGCCAGCAGTTTCGACAGGGGAAGGTCACCCCTCCACTTT | TRBJ1-6 | NA | TRBV6-2/TRBV6-3 | TRBD1
CASSYRQTGYTF | TGTGCCAGCAGTTATCGGCAAACGGGCTACACCTTC | TRBJ1-2 | NA | TRBV6-2/TRBV6-3 | NA
CASSPGTTGGVQETQYF | TGTGCCAGCAGCCCAGGGACCACGGGAGGGGTTCAAGAGACCCAGTACTTC | TRBJ2-5 | few | TRBV12-3/TRBV12-4 | TRBD2
CSANPGLSYNEQFF | TGCAGTGCTAACCCCGGGCTATCCTACAATGAGCAGTTCTTC | TRBJ2-1 | few | TRBV20-1 | NA
CSAQLAANSYEQYF | TGCAGTGCTCAACTAGCGGCGAACTCCTACGAGCAGTACTTC | TRBJ2-7 | NA | TRBV20-1 | TRBD2
CASSGLAGAYTDTQYF | TGTGCCAGCAGTGGACTAGCGGGAGCCTACACAGATACGCAGTATTTT | TRBJ2-3 | few | TRBV2 | TRBD2
CAISESKGVKNTEAFF | TGTGCCATCAGTGAGTCGAAAGGGGTGAAGAACACTGAAGCTTTCTTT | TRBJ1-1 | many | TRBV10-3 | NA
CASSIDRDRSTDTQYF | TGCGCCAGCAGCATCGATCGGGACAGGTCAACAGATACGCAGTATTTT | TRBJ2-3 | NA | TRBV5-1 | TRBD1
CASRRDRYSNQPQHF | TGTGCCAGCAGACGGGACAGGTATAGCAATCAGCCCCAGCATTTT | TRBJ1-5 | few | TRBV27 | TRBD1
CASSLVGPGQEYHTIYF | TGCGCCAGCAGCTTGGTTGGTCCGGGACAGGAGTACCACACCATATATTTT | TRBJ1-3 | NA | TRBV5-1 | TRBD1
CASSLLASGGADTQYF | TGCGCCAGCAGCTTGTTGGCTAGCGGGGGGGCAGATACGCAGTATTTT | TRBJ2-3 | NA | TRBV5-1 | TRBD2
CASSSKISTGGRTDTQYF | TGCGCCAGCAGCTCAAAGATATCGACAGGGGGCCGCACAGATACGCAGTATTTT | TRBJ2-3 | NA | TRBV5-1 | TRBD1
CSVEGVGGASTDTQYF | TGCAGCGTTGAAGGCGTGGGGGGGGCCAGCACAGATACGCAGTATTTT | TRBJ2-3 | NA | TRBV29-1 | NA
CASSADTSTDTQYF | TGCGCCAGCAGCGCCGACACTTCCACAGATACGCAGTATTTT | TRBJ2-3 | NA | TRBV5-1 | NA
CATSSGTGISKVETQYF | TGTGCCACTTCGTCCGGGACAGGGATCAGCAAAGTGGAGACCCAGTACTTC | TRBJ2-5 | few | TRBV24-1 | TRBD1
CATSDPRQVTNEQFF | TGTGCCACCAGTGACCCGAGGCAGGTGACCAATGAGCAGTTCTTC | TRBJ2-1 | NA | TRBV24-1 | NA
CASSTGTGSTDTQYF | TGCGCCAGCAGCACGGGGACAGGGAGCACAGATACGCAGTATTTT | TRBJ2-3 | NA | TRBV5-1 | TRBD1
CASRTSGRAGFHNEQFF | TGCGCCAGCAGGACTAGCGGGAGGGCCGGATTCCACAATGAGCAGTTCTTC | TRBJ2-1 | NA | TRBV10-2 | TRBD2
CATSDSRETQYF | TGTGCCACCAGTGATTCTCGGGAGACCCAGTACTTC | TRBJ2-5 | many | TRBV24-1 | NA
CASRWDGNSNQPQHF | TGCGCCAGCAGGTGGGACGGCAATAGCAATCAGCCCCAGCATTTT | TRBJ1-5 | NA | TRBV5-1 | NA
CASSPGTSGRAYTGELFF | TGTGCCAGCAGCCCAGGGACTAGCGGGAGGGCCTACACCGGGGAGCTGTTTTTT | TRBJ2-2 | NA | TRBV7-8 | TRBD2
CASSLEGTTDTQYF | TGTGCCAGCAGCTTAGAAGGGACTACAGATACGCAGTATTTT | TRBJ2-3 | many | TRBV7-8 | NA
CASSLSITGPSGRLYEQYF | TGTGCCAGCAGCTTGTCGATCACGGGTCCTAGCGGGAGACTCTACGAGCAGTACTTC | TRBJ2-7 | NA | TRBV5-6 | TRBD2
CASSFTGEETQYF | TGTGCCAGCAGCTTCACAGGGGAAGAGACCCAGTACTTC | TRBJ2-5 | many | TRBV5-6 | TRBD1
CASSFRHGAEAFF | TGTGCCAGCAGCTTCCGACATGGGGCTGAAGCTTTCTTT | TRBJ1-1 | few | TRBV7-3 | NA
CASSWGQGLGNTEAFF | TGTGCCAGCAGCTGGGGACAGGGGCTTGGGAACACTGAAGCTTTCTTT | TRBJ1-1 | many | TRBV5-6 | TRBD1
CASSLGYGANVLTF | TGTGCCAGCAGTTTAGGGTATGGGGCCAACGTCCTGACTTTC | TRBJ2-6 | NA | TRBV7-9 | NA
CASSFQIGGGTYNEQFF | TGTGCCAGCAGTTTCCAGATCGGCGGGGGGACCTACAATGAGCAGTTCTTC | TRBJ2-1 | few | TRBV12-3/TRBV12-4 | TRBD2
CSVEGPAFSKNIQYF | TGCAGCGTTGAAGGGCCCGCCTTCTCCAAAAACATTCAGTACTTC | TRBJ2-4 | few | TRBV29-1 | NA
CASSLVSGGGGEQYF | TGTGCCAGCAGTTTAGTCTCGGGAGGAGGGGGAGAGCAGTACTTC | TRBJ2-7 | few | TRBV12-3/TRBV12-4 | NA
CASSLGLSGELFF | TGTGCCAGCAGTTTAGGTCTGTCCGGGGAGCTGTTTTTT | TRBJ2-2 | many | TRBV12-3/TRBV12-4 | NA
CASSLGTVPHSGNTIYF | TGTGCCAGCAGCTTAGGGACAGTGCCCCACTCTGGAAACACCATATATTTT | TRBJ1-3 | NA | TRBV7-8 | NA
CASVTVGAGQETQYF | TGTGCCAGCGTTACGGTCGGTGCGGGGCAAGAGACCCAGTACTTC | TRBJ2-5 | NA | TRBV7-8 | NA
CASSQTRTSSLGELFF | TGTGCCAGCTCCCAAACCAGGACTAGCTCCCTCGGGGAGCTGTTTTTT | TRBJ2-2 | NA | TRBV18 | TRBD2
CASSEFGVSNQPQHF | TGTGCCAGCAGTGAATTCGGGGTGAGCAATCAGCCCCAGCATTTT | TRBJ1-5 | few | TRBV6-1 | NA
CASSNIVRQANTEAFF | TGTGCCAGCAGCAATATAGTAAGGCAGGCCAACACTGAAGCTTTCTTT | TRBJ1-1 | NA | TRBV21-1 | NA
CASSEFAVPQETQYF | TGTGCCAGCAGTGAATTCGCGGTCCCCCAAGAGACCCAGTACTTC | TRBJ2-5 | few | TRBV6-1 | NA
CASSFGRIGTDTQYF | TGTGCCAGCAGCTTTGGTCGGATCGGCACAGATACGCAGTATTTT | TRBJ2-3 | few | TRBV11-2 | NA
CASSLMVVGGMNTEAFF | TGTGCCAGCAGTTTAATGGTGGTCGGAGGGATGAATACTGAAGCTTTCTTT | TRBJ1-1 | few | TRBV27 | NA
CATSDFGAAPYNEQFF | TGTGCCACCAGTGATTTTGGGGCGGCCCCCTACAATGAGCAGTTCTTC | TRBJ2-1 | NA | TRBV24-1 | NA
CASSLAPGGSYNEQFF | TGCGCCAGCAGCTTGGCCCCGGGGGGCTCCTACAATGAGCAGTTCTTC | TRBJ2-1 | few | TRBV5-1 | TRBD2